This T cell receptor (beta chain) was recovered during a study of PD-L1 blockade in urothelial cancer. Study overall: In about 2014 therapy began: atezolizumab 1,200 mg intravenously every 3 weeks. Median T cell yield per blood sample was about 150,000 cells. It was at 3 weeks (second dose) and 6 weeks after treatment start that blood was analyzed.

The CDR3 runs 16 residues. From germline, CDR1 is SNHLY and CDR2 FYNNEI. Trimming at V came to 3 bases and at J to 2 bases, leaving 5 bases not matched to a gene. Clones were sequenced by immunoSEQ multiplex PCR, and TCRdb holds only the in-frame ones, with some missing. The sample has tens of thousands of clones; about 86% are singletons. Specified time point: peripheral blood 6 weeks after treatment start. The sample consisted of PBMCs, taken around atezolizumab (anti-PD-L1) treatment. This chain connects TRBV2 to TRBJ2-1; 9 nucleotides line up with TRBD2. The source is a man aged 55 to 69 with urothelial cancer. CDR3: CASSDRPSGAYNEQFF. As DNA, the CDR3 is TGTGCCAGCAGTGATAGACCTAGCGGGGCCTACAATGAGCAGTTCTTC.